This T cell receptor (beta chain) was recovered during a study of post-analysis software for immune sequencing data. Across the study: Disease courses included relapsing-remitting, secondary progressive and progressive-relapsing multiple sclerosis.

Prepared libraries of TCR beta cDNA carried unique molecular identifiers. With about 0.95 to 11 million T cells as the source, some 510,000 cDNA molecules resulted. TCRdb processed the PCR reads anew with MiXCR; each CDR3 protein has one entry. The sample records about 820,000 distinct CDR3 sequences, about 50% being singletons. This clonotype turned up a few times. Its target is unknown. Trimming took 6 bases from V and 4 from J; bases not matched to a gene: 7. The CDR3 is made up of 13 amino acids. Germline CDR1 is SQVTM and CDR2 is ANQGSEA. The study, taken as a whole, reports: Higher frequency in patients than in controls was seen for about five TRBV segments, with TRBV5-6, TRBV5-1 and TRBV20-1 among them. Analysis by F measure revealed that same-batch samples clustered strongly together. There was significantly lower normalized Chao1 diversity in multiple sclerosis patients than in controls.

The gene calls are TRBV29-1 and TRBJ1-2; 8 positions match TRBD1. The sample comprised blood. The source is a girl aged 10-17 years with multiple sclerosis. Here the CDR3 reads CSVPTGVGYGYTF. The CDR3, as DNA: TGCAGCGTCCCGACAGGGGTAGGCTATGGCTACACCTTC.